These 18 T cell receptor beta chains originate from one sample sequenced in a study of regulatory T cells in long-lasting Graves disease. Both iRepertoire HTBI primers and Arm-PCR of CDR3 regions were used to build the TCR beta libraries. MiXCR, applied by TCRdb to the multiplex PCR reads, yields one record per CDR3 protein. Of approximately 350,000 distinct CDR3 sequences in the sample, about 16% were seen once. Sample time point: newly diagnosed GD, antithyroid drugs for less than 3 months. PBMCs provided the RNA from which the TCR library was made. The sample was also reused in another study, on T cells in Graves' hyperthyroidism and ophthalmopathy.

Sequencing was performed on peripheral blood mononuclear cells (PBMCs), taken at new diagnosis, from a patient treated with antithyroid drugs. The receptors stem from a young woman with Graves disease.

This clonotype has ten or more counts. The rearrangement joins TRBV11-2 to TRBJ2-2; D is ambiguous. The CDR3 has 14 amino acids. V was shortened by 4 bases and J by 4 bases, with 10 bases between the two germline ends. Germline CDR1 and CDR2: SGHAT and FQNNGV. CDR3 loop: CASSSESFTGELFF. CDR3 nucleotide sequence: TGTGCCAGCAGCTCGGAAAGTTTCACCGGGGAGCTGTTTTTT.

Worth noting for this clonotype: One junction end does not reproduce the germline sequence, and a read error may be involved. The V call is TRBV20-1, the J call TRBJ1-2; D uncertain. The CDR3 covers 14 residues. Germline loops: CDR1 DFQATT, CDR2 SNEGSKA (reference sequence). The CDR3 coding sequence is TGCAGTGCTTCCGCGTGGGGTTCTAACTGTGGCTACACCTTC. Translated, it gives CSASAWGSNCGYTF.

This clonotype appeared a few times. The chain has TRBV5-1 and TRBJ1-4, with 7 bases fitting TRBD1. The CDR3 sequence is 16 residues long. The germline gives CDR1 SGHRS, CDR2 YFSETQ. The junction had 11 bases not matched to a gene; V was cut back by 4 bases and J by 5 bases. CDR3 DNA: TGCGCCAGCAGCCAAAACCCGGGACAGATAAATGAAAAACTGTTTTTT. As protein: CASSQNPGQINEKLFF.

The CDR3: CASSEGGTSGYIQYF. For the CDR3, the DNA is TGTGCCAGCAGTGAAGGTGGGACTAGCGGATACATTCAGTACTTC. The genes are TRBV6-2 or TRBV6-3 and TRBJ2-4; TRBD2 agrees at 11 bases. Per the germline V gene, CDR1 is MNHEY and CDR2 is SVGEGT. V was pared by 5 bases and J by 8 bases, with 8 bases of the junction left unmatched. There are 15 residues in the CDR3.

The rearrangement links TRBV5-8 to TRBJ2-5; the D is unclear. V gave up 2 bases and J gave up 3 bases, with 8 bases separating them. This CDR3 is 13 amino acids long. Per germline, CDR1 SGHTS and CDR2 YDEGEE. The CDR3, as DNA: TGTGCCAGCAGCTTACAGAATGAAGAGACCCAGTACTTC. This translates into CASSLQNEETQYF. The entire variable domain, with the rest obtained from reference TRBV5-8 and TRBJ2-5, is as follows: EAGVTQSPTHLIKTRGQQATLRCSPISGHTSVYWYQQALGLGLQFLLWYDEGEERNRGNFPPRFSGRQFPNYSSELNVNALELEDSALYLCASSLQNEETQYFGPGTRLLVL.

This clonotype was picked up many times. The chain has TRBV2 and TRBJ2-3, with unresolved D. In germline, CDR1 is SNHLY, CDR2 FYNNEI. V was trimmed by 4 bases and J by 0 bases, leaving 11 bases between them. The CDR3 sequence is 15 residues long. The CDR3 loop is CASSGRVRSTDTQYF. The CDR3 nucleotides read TGTGCCAGCAGTGGTAGGGTACGGAGCACAGATACGCAGTATTTT. Using reference TRBV2 and TRBJ2-3 for the parts outside the CDR3, the full variable domain is EPEVTQTPSHQVTQMGQEVILRCVPISNHLYFYWYRQILGQKVEFLVSFYNNEISEKSEIFDDQFSVERPDGSNFTLKIRSTKLEDSAMYFCASSGRVRSTDTQYFGPGTRLTVL.

The chain couples TRBV14 to TRBJ1-1; no definite D call. Germline CDR1 is SGHDN and CDR2 is FVKESK. The CDR3 extends over 14 amino acids. V was trimmed by 0 bases and J by 1 base, leaving 6 bases between them. CDR3 sequence (DNA): TGTGCCAGCAGCCAAGATCAGGAGAACACTGAAGCTTTCTTT. Translated: CASSQDQENTEAFF. The full variable domain, completed using reference TRBV14 and TRBJ1-1, is EAGVTQFPSHSVIEKGQTVTLRCDPISGHDNLYWYRRVMGKEIKFLLHFVKESKQDESGMPNNRFLAERTGGTYSTLKVQPAELEDSGVYFCASSQDQENTEAFFGQGTRLTVV.

The chain employs TRBV5-1 and TRBJ1-1, with D possibly being TRBD1 (6 bases). The V gene lost 4 bases and the J gene lost 1 base, with 14 bases spanning the gap. In germline, CDR1 is SGHRS, CDR2 YFSETQ. The length of the CDR3 is 15 residues. The CDR3 protein is CASSGTTGPNTEAFF. CDR3 coding DNA: TGCGCCAGCAGCGGAACGACAGGCCCGAACACTGAAGCTTTCTTT. The variable domain in full, completed from reference TRBV5-1 and TRBJ1-1, reads KAGVTQTPRYLIKTRGQQVTLSCSPISGHRSVSWYQQTPGQGLQFLFEYFSETQRNKGNFPGRFSGRQFSNSRSEMNVSTLELGDSALYLCASSGTTGPNTEAFFGQGTRLTVV.

This clonotype was detected a few times. The rearrangement uses TRBV6-2 or TRBV6-3 and TRBJ1-4, with D possibly being TRBD1 (6 bases). V shed 0 bases and J shed 8 bases, with 16 bases lying between them. The CDR3 is 16 residues long. Looked up from germline, CDR1 is MNHEY and CDR2 is SVGEGT. For the CDR3, the DNA is TGTGCCAGCAGTTACTCGATCGCCAGGGGACGGGAAAAACTGTTTTTT. As protein: CASSYSIARGREKLFF.

This clonotype was recorded many times. The chain combines TRBV12-3 or TRBV12-4 with TRBJ2-7, with D uncertain. There are 12 residues in the CDR3. The ends were cut back, 3 bases at V and 2 bases at J, with 5 bases in the middle. The CDR3 reads CASSFQTYEQYF. CDR3 bases: TGTGCCAGCAGTTTCCAGACCTACGAGCAGTACTTC.

In this sample, this clonotype turned up many times. The rearrangement joins TRBV20-1 to TRBJ2-1, with D maybe TRBD2 (6 bases). CDR1 is DFQATT and CDR2 is SNEGSKA in the germline V gene (reference sequence). The CDR3 has 14 residues. V gave up 1 base and J gave up 4 bases, with 11 bases separating them. CDR3 in amino acids: CSARVSGWYNEQFF. DNA for the CDR3: TGCAGTGCTAGAGTAAGCGGGTGGTACAATGAGCAGTTCTTC.

This clonotype was detected a few times. The gene calls are TRBV4-1 and TRBJ2-7, with a possible D match to TRBD2 (7 bases). This CDR3 region has 15 residues. Germline V gives CDR1 MGHRA, CDR2 YSYEKL. V dropped 6 bases and J dropped 2 bases, with 17 bases sitting between them. The CDR3 nucleotides read TGCGCCAGCAGTCAGTACCGGGGGGCAGCCTACGAGCAGTACTTC. It specifies CASSQYRGAAYEQYF.

In its sample, this clonotype was seen many times. The chain employs TRBV6-1 and TRBJ2-6; D tentatively fits TRBD1 or TRBD2 (5 bases each). V gave up 5 bases and J gave up 0 bases, with 14 bases separating them. CDR1 MNHNS and CDR2 SASEGT come from the germline V gene. The CDR3 spans 17 residues. The CDR3 DNA reads TGTGCCAGCAGTAACGCAGGGACCAGCTCTGGGGCCAACGTCCTGACTTTC. As protein: CASSNAGTSSGANVLTF.

The chain is built from TRBV28 and TRBJ1-2, with D maybe TRBD1 (6 bases). In germline, CDR1 is MDHEN, CDR2 SYDVKM. This CDR3 region has 15 residues. The V end was cut by 4 bases, the J end by 0 bases, with 12 bases between. DNA of the CDR3: TGTGCCAGCAGTTCAAGATGGACAGCTAACTATGGCTACACCTTC. It specifies CASSSRWTANYGYTF.

This clonotype was detected ten times or more. J is TRBJ2-7 and V is TRBV2; 7 bases align to TRBD2. Germline V lookup: CDR1 SNHLY, CDR2 FYNNEI. V shed 6 bases and J 2 bases; nucleotides not matched to a gene: 13. The CDR3 is 16 amino acids. CDR3 loop: CASSDPSGTNPYEQYF. The CDR3 DNA reads as TGTGCCAGCAGCGACCCCTCAGGGACTAACCCCTACGAGCAGTACTTC.

There are many counts of this clonotype. The V gene is TRBV11-2, the J gene TRBJ2-7, with D tentatively TRBD1 (5 bases). The CDR3 spans 15 residues. V shed 4 bases and J shed 3 bases, with 16 bases lying between them. Germline V gene lookup returns CDR1 SGHAT and CDR2 FQNNGV. The DNA of the CDR3 is TGTGCCAGCAGCTCTACAGGAAAAATCCTCTACGAGCAGTACTTC. It encodes CASSSTGKILYEQYF. Together with reference TRBV11-2 and TRBJ2-7, the CDR3 gives the full variable domain: EAGVAQSPRYKIIEKRQSVAFWCNPISGHATLYWYQQILGQGPKLLIQFQNNGVVDDSQLPKDRFSAERLKGVDSTLKIQPAKLEDSAVYLCASSSTGKILYEQYFGPGTRLTVT.

The sample holds many counts of this clonotype. The chain combines TRBV5-1 with TRBJ1-2; D may be TRBD1 (5 bases). The length of the CDR3 is 14 residues. Between the trimmed V and J ends, which lost 0 bases and 8 bases, there was a span of 14 bases. The germline V gene encodes CDR1 SGHRS and CDR2 YFSETQ. CDR3 bases: TGCGCCAGCAGCTTGGCCCAGGGATCGGGAGGCTACACCTTC. This translates into CASSLAQGSGGYTF.

This clonotype occurred a few times. The chain links TRBV15 to TRBJ2-1; 7 bases fit TRBD1. The CDR3 extends over 16 amino acids. CDR1 is LNHNV, CDR2 YYDKDF, per germline (reference sequence). V trimming: 4 bases; J trimming: 4 bases; junction bases outside the gene matches: 10. Here the CDR3 reads CATSILRDRPYNEQFF. The CDR3 DNA reads TGTGCCACCAGCATACTACGGGACAGACCGTACAATGAGCAGTTCTTC.